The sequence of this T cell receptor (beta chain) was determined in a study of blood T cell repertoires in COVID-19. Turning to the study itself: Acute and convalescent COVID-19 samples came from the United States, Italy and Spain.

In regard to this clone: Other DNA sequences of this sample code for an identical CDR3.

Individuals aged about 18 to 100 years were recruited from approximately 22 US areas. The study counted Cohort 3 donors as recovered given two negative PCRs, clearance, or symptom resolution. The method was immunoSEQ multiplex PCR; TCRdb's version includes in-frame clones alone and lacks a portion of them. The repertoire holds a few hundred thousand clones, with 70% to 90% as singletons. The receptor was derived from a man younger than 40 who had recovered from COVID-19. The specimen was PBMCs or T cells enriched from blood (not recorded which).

DNA for the CDR3: TGCGCCAGCAGCCTTGGACAGGCTTACAATGAGCAGTTCTTC. This encodes CASSLGQAYNEQFF. The V gene is TRBV5-1, the J gene TRBJ2-1; TRBD1 agrees at 7 bases. CDR1 SGHRS and CDR2 YFSETQ come from the germline V gene. V shed 4 bases and J 4 bases; nucleotides not matched to a gene: 5. This CDR3 has 14 amino acids. The complete variable domain, with remaining parts taken from reference TRBV5-1 and TRBJ2-1, reads KAGVTQTPRYLIKTRGQQVTLSCSPISGHRSVSWYQQTPGQGLQFLFEYFSETQRNKGNFPGRFSGRQFSNSRSEMNVSTLELGDSALYLCASSLGQAYNEQFFGPGTRLTVL.